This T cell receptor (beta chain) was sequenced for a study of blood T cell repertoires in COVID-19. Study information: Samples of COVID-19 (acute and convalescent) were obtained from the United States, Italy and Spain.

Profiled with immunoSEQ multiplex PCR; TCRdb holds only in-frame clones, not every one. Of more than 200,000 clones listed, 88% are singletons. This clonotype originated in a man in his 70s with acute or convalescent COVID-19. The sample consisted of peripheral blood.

The CDR3 loop reads CASSPRGLAPEQYF. CDR3 nucleotides: TGTGCCAGCAGCCCGCGGGGACTAGCGCCCGAGCAGTACTTC. The V gene is TRBV5-8, the J gene TRBJ2-7; TRBD2 agrees at 10 bases. The CDR3 covers 14 residues. Germline V gene sequence: CDR1 SGHTS, CDR2 YDEGEE. With V trimmed by 4 bases and J by 6 bases, 7 bases remained unmatched.